These 2 T cell receptor beta chains were all obtained from the same sample, sequenced in a study of blood T cell repertoires in COVID-19. Some clones are missing from TCRdb's copy, which holds only in-frame ones; the method was immunoSEQ multiplex PCR. This table holds more than 150,000 clones, roughly 94% found once. The material sequenced was peripheral blood. The receptor source for this set is a man aged 25 to 40 with COVID-19, enrolled during active disease.

In its sample, this clone was seen many times. The gene calls are TRBV19 and TRBJ2-7, with TRBD1 identical over 8 bases. Trimming took 8 bases from V and 3 from J; bases not matched to a gene: 9. The germline CDR1 and CDR2 sequences are LNHDA and SQIVND (reference sequence). The CDR3 consists of 14 residues. The CDR3: CASADRGMNYEQYF. Written as DNA, the CDR3 is TGTGCCAGTGCCGACAGGGGAATGAACTACGAGCAGTACTTC.

This chain uses TRBV2 with TRBJ1-2, with 12 bases matching TRBD1. Per the germline V gene, CDR1 is SNHLY and CDR2 is FYNNEI. This CDR3 comprises 14 residues. Unmatched junction bases numbered 4, after V lost 7 bases and J lost 4 bases. The CDR3 DNA follows: TGTGCCAGCAAGGGGACAGGGGGCGGCTATGGCTACACCTTC. Amino acids: CASKGTGGGYGYTF.